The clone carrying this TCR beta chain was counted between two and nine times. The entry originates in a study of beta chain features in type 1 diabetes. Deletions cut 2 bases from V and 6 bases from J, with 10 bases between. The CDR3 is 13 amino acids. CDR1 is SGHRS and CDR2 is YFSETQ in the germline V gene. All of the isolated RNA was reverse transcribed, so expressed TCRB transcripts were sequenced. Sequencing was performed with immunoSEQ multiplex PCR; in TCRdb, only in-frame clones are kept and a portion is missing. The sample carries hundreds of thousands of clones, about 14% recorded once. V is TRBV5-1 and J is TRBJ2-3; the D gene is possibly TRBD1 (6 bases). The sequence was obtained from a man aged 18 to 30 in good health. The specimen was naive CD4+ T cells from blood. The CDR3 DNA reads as TGCGCCAGCAGCTTTGCAGGGGAGGATACGCAGTATTTT. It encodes CASSFAGEDTQYF.